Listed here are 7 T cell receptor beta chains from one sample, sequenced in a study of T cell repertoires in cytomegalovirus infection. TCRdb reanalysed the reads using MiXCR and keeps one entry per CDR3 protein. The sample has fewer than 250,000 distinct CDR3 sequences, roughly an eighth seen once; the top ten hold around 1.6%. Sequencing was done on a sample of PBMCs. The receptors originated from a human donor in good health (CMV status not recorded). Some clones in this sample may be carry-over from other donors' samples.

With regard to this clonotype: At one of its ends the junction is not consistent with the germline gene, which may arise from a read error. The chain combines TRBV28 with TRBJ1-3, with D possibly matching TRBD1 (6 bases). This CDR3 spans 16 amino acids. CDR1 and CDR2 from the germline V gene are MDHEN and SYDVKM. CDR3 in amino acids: CACSLILGAAGNTIYF. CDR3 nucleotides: TGTGCCTGCAGTCTCATTCTGGGGGCGGCTGGAAACACCATATATTTT.

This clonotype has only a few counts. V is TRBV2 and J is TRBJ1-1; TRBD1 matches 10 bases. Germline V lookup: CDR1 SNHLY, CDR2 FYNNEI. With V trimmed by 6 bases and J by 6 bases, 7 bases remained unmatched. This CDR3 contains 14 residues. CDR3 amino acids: CASREDRGGPEAFF. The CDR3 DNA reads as TGTGCCAGCAGGGAGGACAGGGGGGGACCTGAAGCTTTCTTT.

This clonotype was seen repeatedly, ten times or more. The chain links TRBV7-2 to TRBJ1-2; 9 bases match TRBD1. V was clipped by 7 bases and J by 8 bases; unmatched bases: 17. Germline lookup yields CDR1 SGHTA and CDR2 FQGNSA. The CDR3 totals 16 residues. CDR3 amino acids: CASTESHGQGKEGYTF. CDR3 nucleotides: TGTGCCAGCACCGAAAGTCATGGACAGGGGAAGGAAGGCTACACCTTC.

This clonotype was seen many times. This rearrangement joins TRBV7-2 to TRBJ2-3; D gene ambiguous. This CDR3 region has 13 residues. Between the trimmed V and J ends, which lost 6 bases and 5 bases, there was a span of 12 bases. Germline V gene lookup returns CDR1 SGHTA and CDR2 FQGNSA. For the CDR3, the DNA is TGTGCCAGCAGTAGGGTAGCCGGAGATACGCAGTATTTT. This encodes CASSRVAGDTQYF.

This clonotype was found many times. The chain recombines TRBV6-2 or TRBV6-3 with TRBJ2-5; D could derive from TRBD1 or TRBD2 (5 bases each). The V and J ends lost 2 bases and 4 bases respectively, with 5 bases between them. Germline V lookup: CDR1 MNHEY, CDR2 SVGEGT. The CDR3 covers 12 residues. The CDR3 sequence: CASSYGGETQYF. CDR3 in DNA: TGTGCCAGCAGTTACGGGGGAGAGACCCAGTACTTC.

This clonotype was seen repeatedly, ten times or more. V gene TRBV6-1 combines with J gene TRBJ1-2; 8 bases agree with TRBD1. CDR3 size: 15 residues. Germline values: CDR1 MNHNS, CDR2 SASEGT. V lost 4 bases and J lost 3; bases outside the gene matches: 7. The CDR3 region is CASSAGLGQDYGYTF. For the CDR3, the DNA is TGTGCCAGCAGTGCAGGCCTGGGACAGGACTATGGCTACACCTTC.

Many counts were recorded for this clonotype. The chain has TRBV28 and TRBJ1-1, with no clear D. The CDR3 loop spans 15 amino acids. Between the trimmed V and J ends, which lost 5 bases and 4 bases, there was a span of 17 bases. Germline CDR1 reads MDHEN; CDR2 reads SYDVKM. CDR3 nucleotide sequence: TGTGCCAGCAGTCCCGATAAGAGGTACAGCACTGAAGCTTTCTTT. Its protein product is CASSPDKRYSTEAFF.